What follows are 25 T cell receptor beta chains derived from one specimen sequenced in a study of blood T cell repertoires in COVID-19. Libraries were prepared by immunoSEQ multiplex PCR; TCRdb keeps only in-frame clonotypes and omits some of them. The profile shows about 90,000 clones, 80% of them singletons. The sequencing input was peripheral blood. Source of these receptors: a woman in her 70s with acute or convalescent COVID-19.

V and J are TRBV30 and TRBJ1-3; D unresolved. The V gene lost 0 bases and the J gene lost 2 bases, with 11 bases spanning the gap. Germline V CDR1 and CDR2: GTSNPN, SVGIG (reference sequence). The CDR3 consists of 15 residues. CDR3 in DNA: TGTGCCTGGAGTGTACCAACGGGGACTGGAAACACCATATATTTT. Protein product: CAWSVPTGTGNTIYF.

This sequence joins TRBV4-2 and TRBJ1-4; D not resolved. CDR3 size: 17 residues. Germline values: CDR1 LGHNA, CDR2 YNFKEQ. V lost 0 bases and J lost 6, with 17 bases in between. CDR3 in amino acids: CASSQEDRREAHEKLFF. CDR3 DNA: TGTGCCAGCAGCCAAGAAGATAGGCGGGAAGCTCATGAAAAACTGTTTTTT.

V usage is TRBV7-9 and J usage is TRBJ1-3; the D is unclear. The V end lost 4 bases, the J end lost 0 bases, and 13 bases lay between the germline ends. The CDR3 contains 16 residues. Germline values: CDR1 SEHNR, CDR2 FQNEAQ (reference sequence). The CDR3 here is CASSSSGGISGNTIYF. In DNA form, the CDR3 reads TGTGCCAGCAGCTCGTCTGGAGGGATCTCTGGAAACACCATATATTTT.

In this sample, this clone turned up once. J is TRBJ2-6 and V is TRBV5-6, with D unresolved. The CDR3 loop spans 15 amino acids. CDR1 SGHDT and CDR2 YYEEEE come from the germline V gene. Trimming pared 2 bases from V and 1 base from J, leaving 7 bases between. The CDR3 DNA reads TGTGCCAGCAGCTTTCAGTTGTCTGGGGCCAACGTCCTGACTTTC. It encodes CASSFQLSGANVLTF.

CDR3 in amino acids: CASSPWDSHTGELFF. Here the CDR3 DNA reads TGTGCCAGCAGCCCTTGGGACAGCCACACCGGGGAGCTGTTTTTT. V usage is TRBV7-2 and J usage is TRBJ2-2; 7 nucleotides align to TRBD1. The CDR3 totals 15 residues. Per the germline V gene, CDR1 is SGHTA and CDR2 is FQGNSA. V dropped 5 bases and J dropped 3; count of bases not matched to a gene: 6.

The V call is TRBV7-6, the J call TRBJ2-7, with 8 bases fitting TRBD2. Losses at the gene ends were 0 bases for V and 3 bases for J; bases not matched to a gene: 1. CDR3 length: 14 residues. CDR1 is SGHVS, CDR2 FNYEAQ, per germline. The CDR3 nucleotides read TGTGCCAGCAGCTTAGCTAGCGGGGACTACGAGCAGTACTTC. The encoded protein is CASSLASGDYEQYF.

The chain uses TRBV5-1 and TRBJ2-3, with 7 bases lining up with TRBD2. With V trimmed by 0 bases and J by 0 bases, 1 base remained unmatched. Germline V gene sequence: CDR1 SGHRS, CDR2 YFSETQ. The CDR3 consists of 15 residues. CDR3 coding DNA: TGCGCCAGCAGCTTGGCACTAGCGAGCACAGATACGCAGTATTTT. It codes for CASSLALASTDTQYF.

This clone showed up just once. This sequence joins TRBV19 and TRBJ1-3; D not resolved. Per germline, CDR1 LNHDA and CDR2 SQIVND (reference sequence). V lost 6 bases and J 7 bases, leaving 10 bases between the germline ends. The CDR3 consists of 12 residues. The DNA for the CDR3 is TGTGCCAGTAGCCCAGGAGGGAACACCATATATTTT. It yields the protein CASSPGGNTIYF.

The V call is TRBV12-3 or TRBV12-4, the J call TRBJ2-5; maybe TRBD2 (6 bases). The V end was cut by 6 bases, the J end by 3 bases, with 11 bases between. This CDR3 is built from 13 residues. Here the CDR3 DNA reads TGTGCCAGCAGACTCGGCGGGGAAGAGACCCAGTACTTC. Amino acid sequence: CASRLGGEETQYF.

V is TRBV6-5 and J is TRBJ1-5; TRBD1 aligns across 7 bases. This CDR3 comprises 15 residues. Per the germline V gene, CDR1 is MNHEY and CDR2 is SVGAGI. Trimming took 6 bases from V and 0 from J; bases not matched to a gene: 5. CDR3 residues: CASRERGHSNQPQHF. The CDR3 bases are TGTGCCAGCAGGGAGAGGGGGCATAGCAATCAGCCCCAGCATTTT.

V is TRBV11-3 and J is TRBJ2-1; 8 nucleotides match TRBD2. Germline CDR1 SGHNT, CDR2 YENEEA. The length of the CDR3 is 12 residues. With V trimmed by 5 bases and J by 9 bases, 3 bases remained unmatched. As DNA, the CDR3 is TGTGCCAGCAGCGAGCGGGGGTTTGAGCAGTTCTTC. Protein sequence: CASSERGFEQFF.

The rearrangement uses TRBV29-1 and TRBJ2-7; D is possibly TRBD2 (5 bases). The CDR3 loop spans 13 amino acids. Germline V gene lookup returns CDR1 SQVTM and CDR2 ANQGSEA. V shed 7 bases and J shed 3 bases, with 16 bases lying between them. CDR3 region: CSASEGSNYEQYF. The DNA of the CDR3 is TGCAGCGCCTCTGAGGGATCTAACTACGAGCAGTACTTC.

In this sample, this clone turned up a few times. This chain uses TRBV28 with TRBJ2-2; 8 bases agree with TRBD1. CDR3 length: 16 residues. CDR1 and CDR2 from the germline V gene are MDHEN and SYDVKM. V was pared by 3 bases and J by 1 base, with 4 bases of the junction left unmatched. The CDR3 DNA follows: TGTGCCAGCAGTTTCCGGACAGGGTTGAACACCGGGGAGCTGTTTTTT. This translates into CASSFRTGLNTGELFF.

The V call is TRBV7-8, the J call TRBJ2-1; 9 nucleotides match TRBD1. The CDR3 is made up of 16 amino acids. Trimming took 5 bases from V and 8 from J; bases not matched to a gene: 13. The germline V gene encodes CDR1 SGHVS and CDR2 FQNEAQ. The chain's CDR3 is CASSPLAGTGTHEQFF. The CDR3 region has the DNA TGTGCCAGCAGCCCCTTGGCCGGGACAGGGACCCATGAGCAGTTCTTC.

The CDR3 DNA follows: TGTGCCAGCAGTTACTCGAGGCCTACTTCACCCCTCCACTTT. Its translation: CASSYSRPTSPLHF. V usage is TRBV6-6 and J usage is TRBJ1-6; D ambiguous. Trimming shortened V by 0 bases and J by 9 bases, and 9 bases separated the two germline ends. CDR1 and CDR2 from the germline V gene are MNHNY and SVGAGI (reference sequence). The CDR3 length is 14 residues.

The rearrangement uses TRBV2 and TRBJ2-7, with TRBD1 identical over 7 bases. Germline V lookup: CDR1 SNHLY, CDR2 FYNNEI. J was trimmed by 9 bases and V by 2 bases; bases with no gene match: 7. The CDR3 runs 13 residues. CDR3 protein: CASSENPRGLQYF. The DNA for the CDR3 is TGTGCCAGCAGTGAAAACCCGAGGGGGCTGCAGTACTTC.

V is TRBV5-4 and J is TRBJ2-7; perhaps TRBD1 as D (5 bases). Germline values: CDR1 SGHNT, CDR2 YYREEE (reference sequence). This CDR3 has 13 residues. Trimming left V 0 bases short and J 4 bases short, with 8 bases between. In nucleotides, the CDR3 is TGTGCCAGCAGCTTGGACAGGCTATACGAGCAGTACTTC. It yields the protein CASSLDRLYEQYF.

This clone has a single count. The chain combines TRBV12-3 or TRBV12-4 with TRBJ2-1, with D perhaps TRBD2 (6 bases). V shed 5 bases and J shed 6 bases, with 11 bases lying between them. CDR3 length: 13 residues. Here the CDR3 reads CASSRDFSNEQFF. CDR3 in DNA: TGTGCCAGCAGTCGGGACTTTTCCAATGAGCAGTTCTTC.

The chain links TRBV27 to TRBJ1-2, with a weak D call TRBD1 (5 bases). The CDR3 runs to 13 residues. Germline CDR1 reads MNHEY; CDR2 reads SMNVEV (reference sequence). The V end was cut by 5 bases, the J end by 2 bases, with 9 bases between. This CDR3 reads CASSGRANYGYTF. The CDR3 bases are TGTGCCAGCAGTGGCAGGGCCAACTATGGCTACACCTTC.

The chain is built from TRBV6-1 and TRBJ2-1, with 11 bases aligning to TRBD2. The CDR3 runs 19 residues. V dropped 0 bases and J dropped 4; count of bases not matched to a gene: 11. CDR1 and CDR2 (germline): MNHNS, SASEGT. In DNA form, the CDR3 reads TGTGCCAGCAGTGAAGCAACTAGCGGGAGAGTAGAGGTATACAATGAGCAGTTCTTC. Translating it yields CASSEATSGRVEVYNEQFF.

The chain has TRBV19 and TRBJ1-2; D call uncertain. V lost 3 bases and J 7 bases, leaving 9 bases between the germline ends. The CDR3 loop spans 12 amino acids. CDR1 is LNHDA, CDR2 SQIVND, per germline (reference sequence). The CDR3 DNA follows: TGTGCCAGTAGTATTACCACAAGTGGCTACACCTTC. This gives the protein CASSITTSGYTF. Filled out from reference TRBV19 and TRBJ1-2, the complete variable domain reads DGGITQSPKYLFRKEGQNVTLSCEQNLNHDAMYWYRQDPGQGLRLIYYSQIVNDFQKGDIAEGYSVSREKKESFPLTVTSAQKNPTAFYLCASSITTSGYTFGSGTRLTVV.

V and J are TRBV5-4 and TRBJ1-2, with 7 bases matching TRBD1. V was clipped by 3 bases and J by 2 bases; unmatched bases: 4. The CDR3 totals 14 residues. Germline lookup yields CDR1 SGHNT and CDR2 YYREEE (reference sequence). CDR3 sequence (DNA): TGTGCCAGCAGCTGGACGACAGGGAACTATGGCTACACCTTC. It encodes CASSWTTGNYGYTF.

Written as DNA, the CDR3 is TGTGCCAGCAGTTCCGGACTAGCAAATAGATTCGGGGAGCAGTTCTTC. Protein sequence: CASSSGLANRFGEQFF. The rearrangement uses TRBV5-4 and TRBJ2-1; 8 bases agree with TRBD2. J lost 10 bases, V lost 5 bases, and 17 bases had no gene match. This CDR3 contains 16 residues. Germline-derived CDR1 and CDR2 are SGHNT and YYREEE (reference sequence). Full variable domain (rest looked up from reference TRBV5-4 and TRBJ2-1): ETGVTQSPTHLIKTRGQQVTLRCSSQSGHNTVSWYQQALGQGPQFIFQYYREEENGRGNFPPRFSGLQFPNYSSELNVNALELDDSALYLCASSSGLANRFGEQFFGPGTRLTVL.

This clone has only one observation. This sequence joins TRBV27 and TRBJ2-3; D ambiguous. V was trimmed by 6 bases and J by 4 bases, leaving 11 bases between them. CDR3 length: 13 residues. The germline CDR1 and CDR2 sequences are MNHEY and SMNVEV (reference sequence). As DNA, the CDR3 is TGTGCCAGCAGACTATCCTACCCAGATACGCAGTATTTT. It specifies CASRLSYPDTQYF.

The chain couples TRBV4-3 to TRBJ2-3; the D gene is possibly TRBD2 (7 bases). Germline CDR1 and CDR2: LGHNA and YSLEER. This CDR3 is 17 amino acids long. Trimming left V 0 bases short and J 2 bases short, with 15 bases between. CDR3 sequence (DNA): TGCGCCAGCAGCCAAGATAGGCGGGGGCCGAACACAGATACGCAGTATTTT. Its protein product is CASSQDRRGPNTDTQYF.